This TCR beta chain was captured by sequencing in a study of T cells after yellow fever vaccination (dated by TCRdb to the late 2010s). With respect to the entire study: Libraries from fractions with low cell numbers were prepared with the SMART-Seq v4 Ultra Low Input RNA kit. Two healthy male donors made up the cohort, one aged 18 to 30 years and the other aged 30 to 40 years. To follow T-cell clones before and after primary and booster YFV17D yellow fever vaccination, bulk TCR alpha and beta repertoires were sequenced over time. Bulk PBMC replicates and cell subsets were isolated from blood drawn at multiple timepoints before and after both primary and secondary immunization. What the study reported, not specific to this receptor: The study included only a couple of donors, which limits how far the findings can be generalized. The secondary T-cell response was weaker than the primary response but faster, peaking on day 5 instead of day 15. Computational filtering was needed because FACS-sorted repertoires could contain abundant contaminating clonotypes from the bulk population. A small fraction of clonotypes appeared in both the CD4 and CD8 compartments, likely as a result of convergent recombination. After the booster, most of the clones that had expanded following primary vaccination were detected again (around 95% of CD4 and around 88% of CD8), which suggests that memory was broadly maintained.

TCRdb records Illumina NovaSeq 6000 as the sequencer. TCR cDNA was made using 5'RACE template switching, a step that added a universal primer site and unique molecular identifiers. Priming for cDNA synthesis came from both the TCR alpha and TCR beta constant segments. Libraries were amplified in two PCR steps, with sample barcodes and sequencing adapters added in the second step. Sequencing of libraries was done on Illumina HiSeq 2500 (2x100 bp) or NovaSeq (2x150 bp). In the original analysis: Reads were demultiplexed and collapsed into UMI consensus sequences with MIGEC, and V(D)J alignment was performed with MiXCR. Vaccine-responding clonotypes were defined with edgeR using replicate PBMC samples, requiring FDR below 0.01 and a log2 fold change above 5 up to day 15. CD4 or CD8 identity was assigned to each bulk clonotype according to whether the clonotype was present at higher abundance in the sequenced CD4 repertoire or the sequenced CD8 repertoire. Clones were called with MiXCR by TCRdb after fastp trimmed the public reads at Q25, and only in-frame beta chains were retained. Each entry is one CDR3 protein sequence, shown with its most common DNA and genes. V and J calls and clone size were set by TCRdb, not the authors. The sample table lists 250,000 to 400,000 distinct CDR3 sequences, 3.5% to 4.5% of them with a count of one. The ten largest clones take up roughly 21% of the sample.

The CDR1 and CDR2 encoded by the germline V gene are SGHTA and FQGTGA. V was cut back by 5 bases and J by 6 bases, leaving a gap of 15 bases between them. The CDR3 runs 14 amino acids, cysteine and phenylalanine included. The CDR3 DNA has 42 bases and is translated from base 1. Per the publication, the treatment or condition label means: live attenuated yellow fever vaccine strain. At each blood-draw timepoint, two biological replicates of bulk PBMCs were obtained. A standard Ficoll-Paque protocol was used to isolate PBMCs from peripheral blood. TriZol was used to extract RNA from bulk PBMCs, from CD4 and CD8 fractions, and from dextramer-positive and dextramer-negative fractions. The table lists this clonotype with many counts. Its antigen is unknown. Base quality data are lacking; no much larger clone is found one base away.

Recombination linked TRBV7-3 to TRBJ2-3; TRBD2 is perhaps the D gene, given 6 matching bases. This specimen was PBMCs, taken 15 days after the yellow fever booster vaccination. The receptor's source is a man between 18 and 29 years old who received the YFV17D yellow fever vaccine. The nucleotide sequence is TGTGCCAGCAGCCGAGCGGGTTCACCGGATACGCAGTATTTT. Its amino acids are CASSRAGSPDTQYF.